This T cell receptor beta chain was sequenced for a study of blood T cell repertoires in COVID-19. The CDR3 consists of 12 residues. V lost 6 bases and J lost 9, with 14 bases in between. Germline CDR1 LGHDT, CDR2 YNNKEL (reference sequence). The assay was immunoSEQ multiplex PCR, and TCRdb's table has in-frame clones only and misses some. The table includes some 240,000 clones, about 80% detected once. The sample consisted of PBMCs or T cells enriched from blood (not recorded which). This TCR was sampled from a man aged 50-60 years who had recovered from COVID-19. This chain uses TRBV3-1 (or the pseudogene TRBV3-2) with TRBJ1-1; tentative D call: TRBD1 (6 bases). The CDR3 here is CASSPKGGQAFF. CDR3 sequence (DNA): TGTGCCAGCAGTCCAAAAGGGGGACAAGCTTTCTTT.